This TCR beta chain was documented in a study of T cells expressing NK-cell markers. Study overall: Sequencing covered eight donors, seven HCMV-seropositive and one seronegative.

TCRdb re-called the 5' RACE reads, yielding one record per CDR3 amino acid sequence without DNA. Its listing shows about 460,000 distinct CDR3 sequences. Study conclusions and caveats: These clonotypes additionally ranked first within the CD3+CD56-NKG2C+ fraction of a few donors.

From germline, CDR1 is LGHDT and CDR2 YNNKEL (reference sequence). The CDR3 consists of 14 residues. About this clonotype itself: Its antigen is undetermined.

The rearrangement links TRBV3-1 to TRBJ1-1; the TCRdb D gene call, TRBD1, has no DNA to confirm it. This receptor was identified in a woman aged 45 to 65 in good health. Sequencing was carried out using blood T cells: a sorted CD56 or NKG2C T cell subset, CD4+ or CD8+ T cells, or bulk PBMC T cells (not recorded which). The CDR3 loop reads CASRRQGAGTEAFF. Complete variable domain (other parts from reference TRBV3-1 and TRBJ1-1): DTAVSQTPKYLVTQMGNDKSIKCEQNLGHDTMYWYKQDSKKFLKIMFSYNNKELIINETVPNRFSPKSPDKAHLNLHINSLELGDSAVYFCASRRQGAGTEAFFGQGTRLTVV.